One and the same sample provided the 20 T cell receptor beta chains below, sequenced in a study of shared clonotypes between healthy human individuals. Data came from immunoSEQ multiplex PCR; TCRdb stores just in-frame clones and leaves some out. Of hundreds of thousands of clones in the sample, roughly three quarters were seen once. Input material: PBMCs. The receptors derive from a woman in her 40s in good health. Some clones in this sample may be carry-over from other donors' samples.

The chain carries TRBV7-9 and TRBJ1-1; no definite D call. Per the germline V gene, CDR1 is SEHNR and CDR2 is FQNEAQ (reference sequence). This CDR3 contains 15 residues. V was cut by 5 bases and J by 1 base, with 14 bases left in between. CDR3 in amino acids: CASSLRGGENTEAFF. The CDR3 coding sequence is TGTGCCAGCAGCCTTCGTGGAGGAGAGAACACTGAAGCTTTCTTT.

The DNA for the CDR3 is TGTGCCAGCAGTTTAGGAACTAGCGGGAGTTGGTCCTACGAGCAGTACTTC. Encoded protein: CASSLGTSGSWSYEQYF. The V and J genes are TRBV27 and TRBJ2-7; the match to TRBD2 covers 11 bases. V gave up 2 bases and J gave up 1 base; unmatched junction bases: 7. CDR1 is MNHEY and CDR2 is SMNVEV in the germline V gene (reference sequence). This CDR3 has 17 amino acids.

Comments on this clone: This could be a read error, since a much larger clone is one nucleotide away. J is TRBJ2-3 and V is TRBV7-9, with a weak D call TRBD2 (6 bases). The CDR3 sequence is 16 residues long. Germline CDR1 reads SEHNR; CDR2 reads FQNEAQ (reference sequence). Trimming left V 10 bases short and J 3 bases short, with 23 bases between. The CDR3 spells CANAQGGPVPTDTQYF. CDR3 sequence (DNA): TGTGCCAACGCGCAAGGAGGGCCCGTTCCAACAGATACGCAGTATTTT. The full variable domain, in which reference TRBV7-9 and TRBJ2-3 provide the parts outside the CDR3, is DTGVSQNPRHKITKRGQNVTFRCDPISEHNRLYWYRQTLGQGPEFLTYFQNEAQLEKSRLLSDRFSAERPKGSFSTLEIQRTEQGDSAMYLCANAQGGPVPTDTQYFGPGTRLTVL.

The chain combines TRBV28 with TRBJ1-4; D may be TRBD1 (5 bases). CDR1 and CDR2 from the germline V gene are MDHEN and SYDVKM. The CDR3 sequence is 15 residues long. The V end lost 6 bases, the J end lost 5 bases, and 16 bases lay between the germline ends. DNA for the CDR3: TGTGCCAGCAGGCCTGGGGCAGTGACCAATGAAAAACTGTTTTTT. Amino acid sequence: CASRPGAVTNEKLFF.

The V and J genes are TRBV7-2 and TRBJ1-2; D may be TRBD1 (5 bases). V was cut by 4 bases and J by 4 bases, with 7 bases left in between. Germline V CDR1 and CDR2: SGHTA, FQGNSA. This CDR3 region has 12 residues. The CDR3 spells CASSSQGYGYTF. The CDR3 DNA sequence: TGTGCCAGCAGCTCCCAGGGCTATGGCTACACCTTC.

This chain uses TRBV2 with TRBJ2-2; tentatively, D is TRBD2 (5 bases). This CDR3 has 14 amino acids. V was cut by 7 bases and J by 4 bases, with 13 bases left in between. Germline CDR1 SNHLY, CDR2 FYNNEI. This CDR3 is CASIYGIRTGELFF. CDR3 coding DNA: TGTGCCAGCATCTACGGGATTCGCACCGGGGAGCTGTTTTTT.

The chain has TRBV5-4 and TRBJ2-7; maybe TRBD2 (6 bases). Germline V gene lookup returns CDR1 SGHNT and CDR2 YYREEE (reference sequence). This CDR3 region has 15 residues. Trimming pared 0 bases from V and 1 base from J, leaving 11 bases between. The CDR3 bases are TGTGCCAGCAGCTTGGCGGGCGGGGCGTCCTACGAGCAGTACTTC. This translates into CASSLAGGASYEQYF.

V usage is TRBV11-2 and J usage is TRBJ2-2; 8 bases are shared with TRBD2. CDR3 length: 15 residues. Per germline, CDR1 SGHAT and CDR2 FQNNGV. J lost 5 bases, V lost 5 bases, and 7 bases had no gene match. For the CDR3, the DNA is TGTGCCAGCAGCCCCGGGACTAGGATAACCGGGGAGCTGTTTTTT. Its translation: CASSPGTRITGELFF.

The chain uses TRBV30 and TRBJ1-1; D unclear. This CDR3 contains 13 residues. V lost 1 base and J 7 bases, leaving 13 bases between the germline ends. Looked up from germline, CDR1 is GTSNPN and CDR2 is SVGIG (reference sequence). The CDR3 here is CAWSEDSVDEAFF. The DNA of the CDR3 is TGTGCCTGGAGTGAGGATTCGGTTGATGAAGCTTTCTTT.

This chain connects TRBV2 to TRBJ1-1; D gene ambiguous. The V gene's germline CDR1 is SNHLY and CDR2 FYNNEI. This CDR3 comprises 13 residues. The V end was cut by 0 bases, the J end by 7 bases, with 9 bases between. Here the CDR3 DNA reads TGTGCCAGCAGTGAAGCGAAAGTAAGTGAAGCTTTCTTT. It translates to CASSEAKVSEAFF.

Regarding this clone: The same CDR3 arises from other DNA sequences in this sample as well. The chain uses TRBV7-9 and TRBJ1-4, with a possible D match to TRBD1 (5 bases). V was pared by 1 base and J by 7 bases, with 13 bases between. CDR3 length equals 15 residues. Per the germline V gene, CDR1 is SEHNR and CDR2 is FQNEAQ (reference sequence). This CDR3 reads CASSLEAGRGEKLFF. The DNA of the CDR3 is TGTGCCAGCAGCTTAGAGGCCGGGAGGGGTGAAAAACTGTTTTTT.

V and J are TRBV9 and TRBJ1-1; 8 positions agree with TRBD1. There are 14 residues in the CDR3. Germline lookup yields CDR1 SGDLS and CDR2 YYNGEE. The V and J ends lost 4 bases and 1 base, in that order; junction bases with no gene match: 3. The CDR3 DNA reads TGTGCCAGCAGCCTTGGGACAGGGAACACTGAAGCTTTCTTT. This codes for CASSLGTGNTEAFF.

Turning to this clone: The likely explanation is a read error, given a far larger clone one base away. This chain's CDR3 is CASSVAVSTDTQYF. CDR3 nucleotides: TGTGCCAGCAGCGTAGCGGTTAGCACAGATACGCAGTATTTT. This chain joins TRBV9 and TRBJ2-3; D unclear. Germline V lookup: CDR1 SGDLS, CDR2 YYNGEE. Trimming stripped 0 bases from V and 0 bases from J, with 5 bases between. This CDR3 is built from 14 residues.

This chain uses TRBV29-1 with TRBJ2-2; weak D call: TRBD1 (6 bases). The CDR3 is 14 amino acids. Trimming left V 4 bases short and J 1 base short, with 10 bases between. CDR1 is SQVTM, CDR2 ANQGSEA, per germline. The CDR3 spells CSVARTVNTGELFF. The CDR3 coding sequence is TGCAGCGTTGCTAGGACAGTGAACACCGGGGAGCTGTTTTTT.

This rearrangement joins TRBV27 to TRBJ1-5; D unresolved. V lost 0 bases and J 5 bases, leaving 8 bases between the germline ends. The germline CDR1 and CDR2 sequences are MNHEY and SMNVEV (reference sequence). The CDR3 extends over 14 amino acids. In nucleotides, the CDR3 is TGTGCCAGCAGTTTATCGTGGGGTGATCAGCCCCAGCATTTT. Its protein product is CASSLSWGDQPQHF.

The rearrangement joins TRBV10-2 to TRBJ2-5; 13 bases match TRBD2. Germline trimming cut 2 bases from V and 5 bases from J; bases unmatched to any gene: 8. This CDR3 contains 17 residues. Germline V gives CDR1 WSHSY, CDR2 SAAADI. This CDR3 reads CASSEPTGLAGVETQYF. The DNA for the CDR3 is TGCGCCAGCAGTGAGCCTACCGGACTAGCGGGAGTTGAGACCCAGTACTTC.

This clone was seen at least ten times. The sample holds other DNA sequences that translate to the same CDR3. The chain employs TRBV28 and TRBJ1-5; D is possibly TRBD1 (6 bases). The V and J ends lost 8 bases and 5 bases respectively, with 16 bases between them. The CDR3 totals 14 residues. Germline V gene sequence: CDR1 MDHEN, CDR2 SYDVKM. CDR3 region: CASLLRGRDQPQHF. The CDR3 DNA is TGTGCCAGCCTCCTCCGGGGGCGGGATCAGCCCCAGCATTTT.

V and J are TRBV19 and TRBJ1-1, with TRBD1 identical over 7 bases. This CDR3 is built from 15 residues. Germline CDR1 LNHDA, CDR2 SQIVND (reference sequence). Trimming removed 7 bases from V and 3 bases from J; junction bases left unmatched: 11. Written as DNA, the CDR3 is TGTGCCAGTATCATCGACAGGGAGATCTACACTGAAGCTTTCTTT. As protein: CASIIDREIYTEAFF.

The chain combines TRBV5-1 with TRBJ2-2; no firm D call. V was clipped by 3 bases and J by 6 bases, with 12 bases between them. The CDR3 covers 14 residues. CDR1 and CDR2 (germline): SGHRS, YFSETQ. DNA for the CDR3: TGCGCCAGCAGCTCTTATAGAAAATCCGGGGAGCTGTTTTTT. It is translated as CASSSYRKSGELFF. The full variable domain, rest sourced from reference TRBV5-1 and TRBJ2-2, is KAGVTQTPRYLIKTRGQQVTLSCSPISGHRSVSWYQQTPGQGLQFLFEYFSETQRNKGNFPGRFSGRQFSNSRSEMNVSTLELGDSALYLCASSSYRKSGELFFGEGSRLTVL.

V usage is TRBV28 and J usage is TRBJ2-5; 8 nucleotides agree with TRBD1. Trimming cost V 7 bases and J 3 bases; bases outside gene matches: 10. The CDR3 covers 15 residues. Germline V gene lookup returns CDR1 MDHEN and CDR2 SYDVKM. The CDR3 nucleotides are TGTGCCAGCACTAACAGAGGACAGGGAGAAGAGACCCAGTACTTC. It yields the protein CASTNRGQGEETQYF. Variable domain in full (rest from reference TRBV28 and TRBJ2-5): DVKVTQSSRYLVKRTGEKVFLECVQDMDHENMFWYRQDPGLGLRLIYFSYDVKMKEKGDIPEGYSVSREKKERFSLILESASTNQTSMYLCASTNRGQGEETQYFGPGTRLLVL.